This T cell receptor (beta chain) appears in the sequencing data of a study of T cell clusters in autoimmune cytopenias. General study findings and limits: Physiological T cell clusters of healthy donors were apparently absent in primary autoimmune cytopenia patients. A dominant lymphoma-associated repertoire apparently masked the cluster-lack signature in secondary cytopenia versus chronic lymphocytic leukemia.

Tens of thousands of genome equivalents of blood DNA were amplified for TRB. TRB was amplified by touch-down multiplex PCR, primer pools A and B combined. Each CDR3 protein gets one entry in TCRdb, which reprocessed the multiplex PCR reads and gives no DNA. This sample's table reports 9,500 to 15,000 distinct CDR3 sequences. The CDR3 consists of 15 residues. Germline V lookup: CDR1 KGHSH, CDR2 LQKENI. As to this clonotype: Its antigen is as yet unknown.

The TCR was taken from a human donor with an autoimmune cytopenia or autoimmune hepatitis (not recorded which). The rearrangement uses TRBV18 and TRBJ2-1; TCRdb's assignment of TRBD1 cannot be checked, as there is no DNA. Sequencing used peripheral blood. The CDR3 sequence: CASSGETGGYNEQFF.